Sequencing of this T cell receptor beta chain was carried out in a study of monozygotic twins with cystic fibrosis. Measured with immunoSEQ multiplex PCR; TCRdb has only the in-frame clones, and not every one. Of some 19,000 clones in the sample, about 97% were seen once. With V trimmed by 4 bases and J by 3 bases, 7 bases remained unmatched. The germline V gene encodes CDR1 LNHDA and CDR2 SQIVND (reference sequence). The CDR3 is 17 residues long. The source is a woman younger than 45 with cystic fibrosis. The chain couples TRBV19 to TRBJ2-1; TRBD2 matches at 12 bases. The specimen was blood. CDR3 sequence: CASSNRLAGVVYNEQFF. CDR3 DNA sequence: TGTGCCAGTAGTAACCGACTAGCGGGGGTTGTCTACAATGAGCAGTTCTTC.